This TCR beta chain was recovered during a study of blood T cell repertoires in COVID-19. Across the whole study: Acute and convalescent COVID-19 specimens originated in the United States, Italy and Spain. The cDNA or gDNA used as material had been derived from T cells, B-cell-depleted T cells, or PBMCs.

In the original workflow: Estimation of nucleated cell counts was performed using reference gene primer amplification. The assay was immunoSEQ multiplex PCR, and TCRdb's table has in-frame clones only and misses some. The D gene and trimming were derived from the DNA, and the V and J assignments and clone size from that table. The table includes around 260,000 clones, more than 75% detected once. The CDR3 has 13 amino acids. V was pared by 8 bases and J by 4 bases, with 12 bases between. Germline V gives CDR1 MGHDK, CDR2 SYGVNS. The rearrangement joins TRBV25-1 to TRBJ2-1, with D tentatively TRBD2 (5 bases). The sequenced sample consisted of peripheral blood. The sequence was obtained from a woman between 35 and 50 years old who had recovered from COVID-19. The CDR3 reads CASLGLAYNEQFF. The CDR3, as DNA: TGTGCCAGCCTCGGGCTAGCTTACAATGAGCAGTTCTTC.